This TCR beta chain was sequenced for a study of blood T cells in healthy people across ages. Study-wide results and limits: When set beside aged donors, long-lived donors presented more naive CD4+ cells and higher diversity.

Concerning this clonotype: The target antigen is unknown.

A sample-barcoded 5' primer and a J-beta primer mix were used in a second PCR of roughly 7 to 11 cycles. TCRdb reanalysed the 5' RACE reads using MiXCR and keeps one entry per CDR3 protein. Among about 780,000 distinct CDR3 sequences listed, about 42% were seen once. This CDR3 is 14 amino acids long. Germline V gene data show CDR1 as LGHDT and CDR2 as YNNKEL (reference sequence). Trimming removed 4 bases at V and 7 bases at J, with 11 bases between. At least 5.5 micrograms of total RNA were extracted per sample. The source is an elderly man in good health. The chain recombines TRBV3-1 with TRBJ2-6, with TRBD2 as a possible D gene (6 bases). The sequencing sample was made of blood. CDR3 DNA sequence: TGTGCCAGCAGCCGCGGGAATGCCGCCAACGTCCTGACTTTC. Translation gives CASSRGNAANVLTF.